The rows below give T cell receptor beta chains drawn from one sample of a study of blood T cell repertoires in COVID-19. The protocol was immunoSEQ multiplex PCR, while the TCRdb copy is restricted to in-frame clones and leaves out a portion. The repertoire holds just over 300,000 clones, with almost 90% as singletons. Sample: PBMCs or T cells enriched from blood (not recorded which). These receptor sequences come from a woman under 30 with acute COVID-19. CDR3s include the opening cysteine and the closing phenylalanine or tryptophan. The order of the fields is J gene, D gene, CDR3 length, clone size, V gene, CDR3 protein, CDR3 DNA. D genes are given only for firm matches. Some rows have no size entry. The others give once, few or many, or a class for an expanded clone.

J gene: TRBJ2-1; D gene: NA; CDR3 length: 15; clone size: NA; V gene: TRBV7-9; CDR3 protein: CASSPTRGSANEQFF; CDR3 DNA: TGTGCCAGCAGCCCCACGCGTGGGAGCGCGAATGAGCAGTTCTTC
J gene: TRBJ2-7; D gene: NA; CDR3 length: 13; clone size: NA; V gene: TRBV11-3; CDR3 protein: CASSLTGANEQYF; CDR3 DNA: TGTGCCAGCAGCTTAACTGGGGCCAACGAGCAGTACTTC
J gene: TRBJ1-1; D gene: NA; CDR3 length: 13; clone size: NA; V gene: TRBV12-3/TRBV12-4; CDR3 protein: CASTTRMNTEAFF; CDR3 DNA: TGTGCCAGCACCACTAGGATGAACACTGAAGCTTTCTTT
J gene: TRBJ1-6; D gene: NA; CDR3 length: 14; clone size: NA; V gene: TRBV2; CDR3 protein: CASSGTGEGSPLHF; CDR3 DNA: TGTGCCAGCAGTGGGACCGGCGAGGGTTCACCCCTCCACTTT
J gene: TRBJ2-3; D gene: NA; CDR3 length: 14; clone size: NA; V gene: TRBV3-1/TRBV3-2; CDR3 protein: CASSPSSDTDTQYF; CDR3 DNA: TGTGCCAGCAGCCCATCTAGCGACACAGATACGCAGTATTTT
J gene: TRBJ1-4; D gene: NA; CDR3 length: 15; clone size: NA; V gene: TRBV9; CDR3 protein: CASSVGPGEPAKLFF; CDR3 DNA: TGTGCCAGCAGCGTAGGTCCTGGGGAGCCGGCGAAACTGTTTTTT
J gene: TRBJ2-1; D gene: TRBD2; CDR3 length: 16; clone size: NA; V gene: TRBV5-5; CDR3 protein: CASSSIAGGGYNEQFF; CDR3 DNA: TGTGCCAGCAGCTCTATAGCGGGAGGGGGCTACAATGAGCAGTTCTTC
J gene: TRBJ2-5; D gene: NA; CDR3 length: 14; clone size: NA; V gene: TRBV7-2; CDR3 protein: CASSLGSSRETQYF; CDR3 DNA: TGTGCCAGCAGCTTAGGGAGTAGCCGGGAGACCCAGTACTTC
J gene: TRBJ1-5; D gene: TRBD1; CDR3 length: 15; clone size: NA; V gene: TRBV28; CDR3 protein: CASSRLDRAPQPQHF; CDR3 DNA: TGTGCCAGCAGTCGCCTCGACAGGGCCCCTCAGCCCCAGCATTTT
J gene: TRBJ1-3; D gene: NA; CDR3 length: 15; clone size: NA; V gene: TRBV11-3; CDR3 protein: CASSLQGISGNTIYF; CDR3 DNA: TGTGCCAGCAGCTTACAGGGGATCTCTGGAAACACCATATATTTT
J gene: TRBJ2-2; D gene: NA; CDR3 length: 14; clone size: NA; V gene: TRBV29-1; CDR3 protein: CSVGSAEIVGELFF; CDR3 DNA: TGCAGCGTTGGGTCTGCGGAGATAGTCGGGGAGCTGTTTTTT
J gene: TRBJ2-1; D gene: TRBD1; CDR3 length: 16; clone size: NA; V gene: TRBV27; CDR3 protein: CASSFSLKTGVDEQFF; CDR3 DNA: TGTGCCAGCAGTTTTTCCCTCAAGACAGGGGTGGATGAGCAGTTCTTC
J gene: TRBJ1-2; D gene: TRBD1; CDR3 length: 14; clone size: NA; V gene: TRBV9; CDR3 protein: CASSLQGSNYGYTF; CDR3 DNA: TGTGCCAGCAGCTTACAGGGGTCTAACTATGGCTACACCTTC
J gene: TRBJ1-3; D gene: NA; CDR3 length: 16; clone size: NA; V gene: TRBV11-2; CDR3 protein: CASSQAPADSGNTIYF; CDR3 DNA: TGTGCCAGCAGCCAAGCGCCGGCGGACTCTGGAAACACCATATATTTT
J gene: TRBJ1-1; D gene: TRBD1; CDR3 length: 14; clone size: once; V gene: TRBV15; CDR3 protein: CATSRLYRGGEAFF; CDR3 DNA: TGTGCCACCAGCAGATTGTACAGGGGCGGTGAAGCTTTCTTT
J gene: TRBJ2-7; D gene: TRBD1; CDR3 length: 13; clone size: NA; V gene: TRBV9; CDR3 protein: CASSHRGDHEQYF; CDR3 DNA: TGTGCCAGCAGCCACAGGGGGGACCACGAGCAGTACTTC
J gene: TRBJ2-5; D gene: NA; CDR3 length: 14; clone size: NA; V gene: TRBV11-3; CDR3 protein: CASSYWAREETQYF; CDR3 DNA: TGTGCCAGCAGTTATTGGGCTAGGGAGGAGACCCAGTACTTC
J gene: TRBJ2-1; D gene: TRBD2; CDR3 length: 14; clone size: once; V gene: TRBV19; CDR3 protein: CASSLTSGMNEQFF; CDR3 DNA: TGTGCCAGTAGTCTGACTAGCGGGATGAATGAGCAGTTCTTC
J gene: TRBJ2-2; D gene: TRBD2; CDR3 length: 17; clone size: NA; V gene: TRBV6-4; CDR3 protein: CASSEKTSGSSVGELFF; CDR3 DNA: TGTGCCAGCAGTGAAAAGACTAGCGGGAGCTCGGTCGGGGAGCTGTTTTTT
J gene: TRBJ1-4; D gene: TRBD1; CDR3 length: 15; clone size: NA; V gene: TRBV28; CDR3 protein: CASSYGQGSNEKLFF; CDR3 DNA: TGTGCCAGCAGCTACGGACAGGGCTCTAATGAAAAACTGTTTTTT
J gene: TRBJ2-1; D gene: TRBD2; CDR3 length: 14; clone size: NA; V gene: TRBV9; CDR3 protein: CASNGREGYNEQFF; CDR3 DNA: TGTGCCAGCAATGGGCGGGAGGGATATAATGAGCAGTTCTTC
J gene: TRBJ2-7; D gene: TRBD1; CDR3 length: 15; clone size: NA; V gene: TRBV5-1; CDR3 protein: CASSSFPGQSYEQYF; CDR3 DNA: TGCGCCAGCAGCTCCTTTCCGGGACAGTCCTACGAGCAGTACTTC
J gene: TRBJ2-2; D gene: NA; CDR3 length: 15; clone size: once; V gene: TRBV19; CDR3 protein: CASSRTIGFSGELFF; CDR3 DNA: TGTGCCAGTAGCCGGACTATCGGGTTCTCCGGGGAGCTGTTTTTT
J gene: TRBJ2-7; D gene: TRBD2; CDR3 length: 15; clone size: once; V gene: TRBV10-3; CDR3 protein: CAISEQVGRAYEQYF; CDR3 DNA: TGTGCCATCAGTGAGCAGGTAGGGAGGGCCTACGAGCAGTACTTC
J gene: TRBJ2-7; D gene: NA; CDR3 length: 14; clone size: NA; V gene: TRBV6-1; CDR3 protein: CASREGVGPYEQYF; CDR3 DNA: TGTGCCAGCAGGGAGGGAGTAGGCCCCTACGAGCAGTACTTC
J gene: TRBJ1-2; D gene: TRBD1; CDR3 length: 14; clone size: NA; V gene: TRBV28; CDR3 protein: CATQPTGDVSGYTF; CDR3 DNA: TGTGCCACCCAGCCGACAGGGGACGTCTCTGGCTACACCTTC